These T cell receptor beta chains were read from a single sample in a study of vaccination effects on CD4 cells after COVID-19. Antigen specificity for these receptors is unknown. Some clones are missing from TCRdb's copy, which holds only in-frame ones; the method was immunoSEQ multiplex PCR. Counted here are about 25,000 clones, roughly three quarters occurring once; the ten biggest clones make up roughly 8%. The specimen was CD4+ T cells from PBMCs cultured with SARS-CoV-2 spike peptides, collected after COVID-19 vaccination. Every receptor here comes from a human donor who received a COVID-19 vaccine. Each CDR3 is given with its conserved first and last residue. D genes are given only for firm matches. Clone size is not always given. Where it is, it says once, few, many or a class for expanded clones.

size	D	V	J	CDR3	DNA
.	TRBD1	TRBV5-6	TRBJ2-1	CASSLYRDRGRSYNEQFF	TGTGCCAGCAGCTTGTACCGGGACAGGGGTCGATCCTACAATGAGCAGTTCTTC
.	.	TRBV11-2	TRBJ1-1	CASRRATGLATEAFF	TGTGCCAGCAGACGGGCCACAGGGTTGGCCACTGAAGCTTTCTTT
.	.	TRBV11-2	TRBJ1-1	CASSPSSVNTEAFF	TGTGCCAGCAGCCCAAGCTCAGTGAACACTGAAGCTTTCTTT
once	TRBD2	TRBV25-1	TRBJ2-1	CASTQGTREDSYNEQFF	TGTGCCAGCACCCAAGGAACCCGGGAGGACTCCTACAATGAGCAGTTCTTC
.	.	TRBV18	TRBJ1-4	CASSPSSPGLDEKLFF	TGTGCCAGCTCACCGTCGTCTCCAGGTTTGGATGAAAAACTGTTTTTT
.	TRBD2	TRBV2	TRBJ2-2	CASRERTSGVTGELFF	TGTGCCAGCAGGGAACGGACTAGCGGGGTTACCGGGGAGCTGTTTTTT
few	TRBD1	TRBV27	TRBJ1-1	CASSLSGGWGMNTEAFF	TGTGCCAGCAGTTTATCAGGGGGCTGGGGTATGAACACTGAAGCTTTCTTT
few	.	TRBV6-6	TRBJ1-2	CASSYRSGNLDGYTF	TGTGCCAGCAGTTATCGGTCTGGTAATCTGGATGGCTACACCTTC
few	.	TRBV3-1/TRBV3-2	TRBJ2-7	CASSREPPGAHEQYF	TGTGCCAGCAGCCGGGAACCCCCTGGAGCCCACGAGCAGTACTTC
few	.	TRBV6-4	TRBJ1-1	CASSQVQNTEAFF	TGTGCCAGCAGCCAGGTTCAGAACACTGAAGCTTTCTTT
.	TRBD2	TRBV5-1	TRBJ2-3	CASSAGLAGGLNTQYF	TGCGCCAGCAGCGCGGGACTAGCGGGAGGATTAAATACGCAGTATTTT
.	.	TRBV5-1	TRBJ2-7	CASSLVRGLSYEQYF	TGCGCCAGCAGCTTGGTGCGGGGCCTCTCCTACGAGCAGTACTTC
.	.	TRBV19	TRBJ2-2	CASKVGRRGTGELFF	TGTGCCAGTAAGGTCGGAAGACGGGGGACCGGGGAGCTGTTTTTT
.	.	TRBV7-7	TRBJ2-5	CASSPPGASGTQYF	TGTGCCAGCAGCCCTCCGGGGGCATCGGGGACCCAGTACTTC
.	.	TRBV3-1/TRBV3-2	TRBJ2-1	CASSSQLDYYNEQFF	TGTGCCAGCAGCTCCCAACTGGACTACTACAATGAGCAGTTCTTC
.	.	TRBV12-3/TRBV12-4	TRBJ1-1	CASSYQGRTEAFF	TGTGCCAGCAGTTACCAGGGGCGGACTGAAGCTTTCTTT
.	.	TRBV3-1/TRBV3-2	TRBJ2-1	CASSQVRDNEQFF	TGTGCCAGCAGCCAAGTTAGGGACAATGAGCAGTTCTTC
once	TRBD2	TRBV5-1	TRBJ2-5	CASSPRLAGDLQETQYF	TGCGCCAGCAGCCCCCGACTAGCGGGGGACCTACAAGAGACCCAGTACTTC
.	.	TRBV18	TRBJ2-2	CASSPGQVGTGELFF	TGTGCCAGCTCACCGGGCCAGGTTGGCACCGGGGAGCTGTTTTTT
.	.	TRBV7-9	TRBJ2-1	CASSLVGNEQFF	TGTGCCAGCAGCTTAGTGGGTAATGAGCAGTTCTTC
few	.	TRBV11-3	TRBJ1-6	CASSLLGSNSPLHF	TGTGCCAGCAGCTTACTAGGTTCTAATTCACCCCTCCACTTT
.	TRBD1	TRBV2	TRBJ2-3	CASAEQGLNTDTQYF	TGTGCCAGCGCGGAACAGGGGCTTAATACAGATACGCAGTATTTT
few	.	TRBV18	TRBJ1-4	CASSRTGYPTNEKLFF	TGTGCCAGCTCCCGAACGGGATACCCAACTAATGAAAAACTGTTTTTT
.	TRBD1	TRBV5-8	TRBJ2-3	CASSSTRQGASSDTQYF	TGTGCCAGCAGCTCTACTAGACAGGGGGCGTCTTCGGATACGCAGTATTTT
once	.	TRBV10-1	TRBJ2-7	CASSESGRGRYEQYF	TGCGCCAGCAGTGAGTCGGGGAGGGGGCGCTACGAGCAGTACTTC
.	TRBD2	TRBV5-4	TRBJ2-5	CASRPVVSGGEETQYF	TGTGCCAGCAGACCCGTGGTTAGCGGGGGGGAGGAGACCCAGTACTTC
once	.	TRBV2	TRBJ2-7	CASSEGQGGNYEQYF	TGTGCCAGCAGTGAAGGGCAGGGGGGAAATTACGAGCAGTACTTC
few	TRBD1	TRBV6-6	TRBJ2-1	CASSQDRGGEQFF	TGTGCCAGCAGCCAAGACAGGGGCGGTGAGCAGTTCTTC
.	.	TRBV11-2	TRBJ2-3	CASSPGPSDTQYF	TGTGCCAGCAGCCCGGGACCTTCAGATACGCAGTATTTT
.	TRBD1	TRBV5-1	TRBJ2-7	CASSYTGGYEQYF	TGCGCCAGCAGCTACACAGGGGGCTACGAGCAGTACTTC
.	.	TRBV7-6	TRBJ2-5	CASSLGWVGGAEETQYF	TGTGCCAGCAGCTTAGGTTGGGTTGGGGGGGCCGAAGAGACCCAGTACTTC
.	TRBD1	TRBV5-4	TRBJ2-7	CASNYRGSYEQYF	TGTGCCAGCAATTACAGGGGCTCCTACGAGCAGTACTTC
.	TRBD1	TRBV6-1	TRBJ2-5	CASSDLPGQGSETQYF	TGTGCCAGCAGTGACCTACCGGGACAGGGGTCGGAGACCCAGTACTTC
.	TRBD2	TRBV5-4	TRBJ2-3	CASSRGLPGSWGDTQYF	TGTGCCAGCAGCCGGGGACTACCAGGGAGTTGGGGAGATACGCAGTATTTT
.	.	TRBV19	TRBJ1-2	CASSILYIGRDKDYGYTF	TGTGCCAGTAGTATATTGTACATAGGACGCGACAAAGACTATGGCTACACCTTC
.	.	TRBV4-1	TRBJ2-5	CASRRPGDLRETQYF	TGCGCCAGCCGAAGGCCGGGGGACCTCAGGGAGACCCAGTACTTC
.	.	TRBV6-6	TRBJ1-5	CASSPKITDYSNQPQHF	TGTGCCAGCAGTCCTAAAATTACAGACTATAGCAATCAGCCCCAGCATTTT
.	.	TRBV5-6	TRBJ2-1	CASIREFVSYNEQFF	TGTGCCAGCATCAGGGAGTTTGTCTCCTACAATGAGCAGTTCTTC
.	TRBD1	TRBV7-9	TRBJ2-7	CASSLQTGIGSYEQYF	TGTGCCAGCAGCTTACAGACAGGGATTGGGTCCTACGAGCAGTACTTC
.	.	TRBV10-3	TRBJ2-2	CAISASVNTGELFF	TGTGCCATCAGTGCATCCGTGAACACCGGGGAGCTGTTTTTT
.	TRBD1	TRBV18	TRBJ2-3	CASSYNTHTRQGRTDTQYF	TGTGCCAGCTCATACAATACCCATACCCGACAGGGGCGGACAGATACGCAGTATTTT
.	.	TRBV7-9	TRBJ2-2	CASSLGGSVTGELFF	TGTGCCAGCAGCTTAGGGGGCAGCGTCACCGGGGAGCTGTTTTTT
.	.	TRBV28	TRBJ2-7	CAVQGYPYEQYF	TGTGCCGTCCAGGGGTACCCCTACGAGCAGTACTTC
.	.	TRBV15	TRBJ2-5	CATSRDRYRVETQYF	TGTGCCACCAGCAGAGATCGGTACAGGGTGGAGACCCAGTACTTC
.	.	TRBV2	TRBJ1-4	CASRVQGSGEKLFF	TGTGCCAGCAGGGTACAGGGTTCCGGTGAAAAACTGTTTTTT
.	.	TRBV5-1	TRBJ2-5	CASSFGLDRYNAVKETQYF	TGCGCCAGCAGCTTTGGTCTCGACCGCTATAACGCGGTGAAAGAGACCCAGTACTTC
.	TRBD2	TRBV19	TRBJ2-1	CASSRLLAGGYNEQFF	TGTGCCAGTAGCAGACTTCTAGCGGGGGGATACAATGAGCAGTTCTTC
.	.	TRBV5-1	TRBJ2-5	CASSYRGTFPKETQYF	TGCGCCAGCAGCTATCGCGGGACTTTTCCCAAAGAGACCCAGTACTTC
.	.	TRBV24-1	TRBJ1-4	CATSESGGRNEKLFF	TGTGCCACCAGTGAATCCGGGGGGAGGAACGAAAAACTGTTTTTT
.	.	TRBV5-1	TRBJ2-1	CASSLDPSSSYNEQFF	TGCGCCAGCAGCTTGGACCCCTCGAGCTCCTACAATGAGCAGTTCTTC
once	.	TRBV11-2	TRBJ2-5	CASSLGPGPQETQYF	TGTGCCAGCAGCTTAGGACCAGGGCCCCAAGAGACCCAGTACTTC
.	TRBD1	TRBV30	TRBJ1-2	CAWSLPDPGQIYGYTF	TGTGCCTGGAGTCTGCCTGATCCGGGACAGATTTATGGCTACACCTTC
.	.	TRBV6-1	TRBJ1-1	CASSDRLPFF	TGTGCCAGCAGTGATAGATTACCTTTCTTT
.	TRBD2	TRBV9	TRBJ2-3	CASSVGLAGSSTDTQYF	TGTGCCAGCAGCGTAGGACTAGCGGGGTCTAGCACAGATACGCAGTATTTT
.	.	TRBV7-8	TRBJ2-5	CASGPGARGETQYF	TGTGCCAGCGGCCCCGGGGCACGGGGGGAGACCCAGTACTTC
.	.	TRBV6-5	TRBJ1-1	CATIRAPGSTEAFF	TGTGCCACCATACGAGCACCAGGGAGCACTGAAGCTTTCTTT
.	.	TRBV7-9	TRBJ1-2	CASSLDSVNYGYTF	TGTGCCAGCAGCTTAGATTCCGTGAACTATGGCTACACCTTC
.	.	TRBV6-5	TRBJ1-4	CASSYGGSNEKLFF	TGTGCCAGCAGTTACGGGGGGAGTAATGAAAAACTGTTTTTT
.	.	TRBV24-1	TRBJ1-2	CATKGGPSGGYTF	TGTGCCACCAAAGGGGGGCCCTCGGGTGGCTACACCTTC